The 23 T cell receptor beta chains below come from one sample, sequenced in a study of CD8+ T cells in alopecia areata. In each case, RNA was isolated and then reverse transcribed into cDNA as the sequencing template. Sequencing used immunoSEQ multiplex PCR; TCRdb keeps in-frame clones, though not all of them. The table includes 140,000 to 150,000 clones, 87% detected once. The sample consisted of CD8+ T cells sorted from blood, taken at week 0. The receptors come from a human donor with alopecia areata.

CDR3 bases: TGTGCCAGCAGCTTAACTAGCGAGGACACAGATACGCAGTATTTT. Translating gives CASSLTSEDTDTQYF. The chain is built from TRBV7-9 and TRBJ2-3; 7 bases map to TRBD2. V lost 2 bases, J lost 2 bases, and 4 bases stayed unmatched. Germline-derived CDR1 and CDR2 are SEHNR and FQNEAQ (reference sequence). The length of the CDR3 is 15 residues.

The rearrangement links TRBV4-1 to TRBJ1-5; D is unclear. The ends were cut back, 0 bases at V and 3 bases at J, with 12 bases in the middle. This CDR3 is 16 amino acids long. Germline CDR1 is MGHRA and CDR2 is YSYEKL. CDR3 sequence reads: CASSQERSDYNQPQHF. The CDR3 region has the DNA TGCGCCAGCAGCCAAGAACGCAGTGATTACAATCAGCCCCAGCATTTT.

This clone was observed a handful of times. CDR3 coding DNA: TGTGCCAGCAATAACCGACAGGATACCTACGAGCAGTACTTC. Translated, it gives CASNNRQDTYEQYF. The rearrangement links TRBV6-6 to TRBJ2-7; a possible D gene is TRBD1 (6 bases). V lost 7 bases, J lost 2 bases, and 15 bases lay in between. The germline V gene has CDR1 MNHNY and CDR2 SVGAGI (reference sequence). This CDR3 is 14 amino acids long.

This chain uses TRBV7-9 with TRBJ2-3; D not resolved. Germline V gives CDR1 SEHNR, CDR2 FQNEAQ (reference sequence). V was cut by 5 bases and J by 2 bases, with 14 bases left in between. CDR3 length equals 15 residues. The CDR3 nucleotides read TGTGCCAGCAGCGACCGGAACGGATTCACAGATACGCAGTATTTT. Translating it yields CASSDRNGFTDTQYF.

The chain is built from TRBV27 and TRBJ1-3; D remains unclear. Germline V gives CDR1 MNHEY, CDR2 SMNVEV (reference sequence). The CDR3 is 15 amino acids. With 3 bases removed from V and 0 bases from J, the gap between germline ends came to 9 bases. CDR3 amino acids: CASSLIGGSGNTIYF. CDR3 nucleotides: TGTGCCAGCAGTTTGATCGGTGGCTCTGGAAACACCATATATTTT.

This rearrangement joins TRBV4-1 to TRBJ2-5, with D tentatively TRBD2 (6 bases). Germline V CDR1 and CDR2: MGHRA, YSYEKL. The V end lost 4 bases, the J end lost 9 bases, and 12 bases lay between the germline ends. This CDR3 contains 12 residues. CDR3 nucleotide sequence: TGCGCCAGCAGCCCGACCGGGGAGGCCCAGTACTTC. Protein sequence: CASSPTGEAQYF.

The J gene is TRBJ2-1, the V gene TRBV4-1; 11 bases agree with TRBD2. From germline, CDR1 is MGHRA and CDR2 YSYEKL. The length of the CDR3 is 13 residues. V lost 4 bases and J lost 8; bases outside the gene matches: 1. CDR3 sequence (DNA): TGCGCCAGCAGCCTGGGACTAGCGGATGAGCAGTTCTTC. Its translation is CASSLGLADEQFF.

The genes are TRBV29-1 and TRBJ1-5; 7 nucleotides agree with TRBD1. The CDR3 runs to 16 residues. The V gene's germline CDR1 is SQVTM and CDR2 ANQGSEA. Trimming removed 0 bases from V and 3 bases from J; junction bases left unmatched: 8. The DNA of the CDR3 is TGCAGCGTTGAAGATCGGCACAGGGGTCTCAATCAGCCCCAGCATTTT. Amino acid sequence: CSVEDRHRGLNQPQHF.

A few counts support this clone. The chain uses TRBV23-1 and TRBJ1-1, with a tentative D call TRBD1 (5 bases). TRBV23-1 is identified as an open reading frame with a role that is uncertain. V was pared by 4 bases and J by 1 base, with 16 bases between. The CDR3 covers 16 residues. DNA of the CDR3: TGCGCCAGCAGTCCGATGGGGCAGGTGACGAACACTGAAGCTTTCTTT. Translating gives CASSPMGQVTNTEAFF.

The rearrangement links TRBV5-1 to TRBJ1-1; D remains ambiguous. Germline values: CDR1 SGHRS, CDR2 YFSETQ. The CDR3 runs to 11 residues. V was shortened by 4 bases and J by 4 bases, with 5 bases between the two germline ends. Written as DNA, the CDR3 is TGCGCCAGCAGCGACGCCACTGAAGCTTTCTTT. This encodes CASSDATEAFF. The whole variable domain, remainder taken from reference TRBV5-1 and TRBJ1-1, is KAGVTQTPRYLIKTRGQQVTLSCSPISGHRSVSWYQQTPGQGLQFLFEYFSETQRNKGNFPGRFSGRQFSNSRSEMNVSTLELGDSALYLCASSDATEAFFGQGTRLTVV.

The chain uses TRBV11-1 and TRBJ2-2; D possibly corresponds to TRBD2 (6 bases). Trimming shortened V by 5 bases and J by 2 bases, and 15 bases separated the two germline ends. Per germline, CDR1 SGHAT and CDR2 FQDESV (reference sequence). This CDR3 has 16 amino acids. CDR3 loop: CASSHPAGTNTGELFF. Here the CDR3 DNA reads TGTGCCAGCAGCCATCCGGCGGGGACTAACACCGGGGAGCTGTTTTTT.

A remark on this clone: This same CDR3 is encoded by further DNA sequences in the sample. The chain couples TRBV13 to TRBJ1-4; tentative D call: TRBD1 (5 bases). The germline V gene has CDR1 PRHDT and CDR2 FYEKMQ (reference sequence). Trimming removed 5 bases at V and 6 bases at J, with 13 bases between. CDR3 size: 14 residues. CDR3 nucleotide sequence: TGTGCCAGCAGCCCCCCGGGAGGGGATGAAAAACTGTTTTTT. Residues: CASSPPGGDEKLFF.

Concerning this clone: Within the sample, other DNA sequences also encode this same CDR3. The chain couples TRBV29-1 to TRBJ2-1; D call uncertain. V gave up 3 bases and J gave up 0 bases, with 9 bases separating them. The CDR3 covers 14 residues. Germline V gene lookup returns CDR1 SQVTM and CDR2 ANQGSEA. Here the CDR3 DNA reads TGCAGCGTTGAGGGCGGAAACTCCTACAATGAGCAGTTCTTC. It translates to CSVEGGNSYNEQFF.

The DNA for the CDR3 is TGTGCCAGCAGCTTGGACAGCCATAGCAATCAGCCCCAGCATTTT. Its protein product is CASSLDSHSNQPQHF. V is TRBV5-5 and J is TRBJ1-5; D remains ambiguous. Deletions cut 0 bases from V and 0 bases from J, with 7 bases between. The CDR3 consists of 15 residues. CDR1 is SGHKS, CDR2 YYEKEE, per germline (reference sequence).

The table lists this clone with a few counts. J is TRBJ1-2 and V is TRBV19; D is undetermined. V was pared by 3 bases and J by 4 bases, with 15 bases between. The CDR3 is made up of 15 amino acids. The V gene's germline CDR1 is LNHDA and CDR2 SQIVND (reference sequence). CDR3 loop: CASSMETAVSYGYTF. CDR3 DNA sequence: TGTGCCAGTAGTATGGAAACGGCAGTCTCCTATGGCTACACCTTC.

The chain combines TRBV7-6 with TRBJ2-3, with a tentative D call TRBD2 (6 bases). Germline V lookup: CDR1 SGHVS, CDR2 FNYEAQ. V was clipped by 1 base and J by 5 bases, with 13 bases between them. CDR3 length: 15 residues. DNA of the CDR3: TGTGCCAGCAGCTTAGAGTGGGGAGGAGGAGATACGCAGTATTTT. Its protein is CASSLEWGGGDTQYF.

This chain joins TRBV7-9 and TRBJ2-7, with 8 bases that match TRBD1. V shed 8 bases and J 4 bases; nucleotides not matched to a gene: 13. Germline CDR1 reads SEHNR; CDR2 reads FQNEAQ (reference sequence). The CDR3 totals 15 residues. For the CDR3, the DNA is TGTGCCAGCTCCCATCCGGGACAGGCTATTTACGAGCAGTACTTC. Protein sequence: CASSHPGQAIYEQYF.

The CDR3, as DNA: TGTGCCAGCAGCCCCCTCTCCCCCGAAGATACGCAGTATTTT. Translation gives CASSPLSPEDTQYF. The chain combines TRBV7-9 with TRBJ2-3; D call uncertain. The CDR3 totals 14 residues. V was shortened by 5 bases and J by 5 bases, with 14 bases between the two germline ends. CDR1 and CDR2 (germline): SEHNR, FQNEAQ (reference sequence).

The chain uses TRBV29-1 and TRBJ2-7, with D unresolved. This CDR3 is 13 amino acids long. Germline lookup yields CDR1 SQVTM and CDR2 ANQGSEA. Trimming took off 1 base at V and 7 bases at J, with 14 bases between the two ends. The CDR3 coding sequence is TGCAGCGTTGAAGTCCCGCCGGCTACGGAGCAGTACTTC. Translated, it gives CSVEVPPATEQYF.

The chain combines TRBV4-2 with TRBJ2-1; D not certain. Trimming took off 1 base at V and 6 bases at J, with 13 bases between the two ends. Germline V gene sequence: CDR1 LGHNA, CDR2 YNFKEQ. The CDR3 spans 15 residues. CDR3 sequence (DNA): TGTGCCAGCAGCCAAGTCGCTGAGGTGTTCAATGAGCAGTTCTTC. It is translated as CASSQVAEVFNEQFF.

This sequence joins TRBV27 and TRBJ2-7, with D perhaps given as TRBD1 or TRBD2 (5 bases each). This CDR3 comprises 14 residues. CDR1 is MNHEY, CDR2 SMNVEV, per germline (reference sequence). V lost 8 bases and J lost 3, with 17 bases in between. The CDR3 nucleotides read TGTGCCAGCGGACCCGGGACCAAAGGCTACGAGCAGTACTTC. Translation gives CASGPGTKGYEQYF.

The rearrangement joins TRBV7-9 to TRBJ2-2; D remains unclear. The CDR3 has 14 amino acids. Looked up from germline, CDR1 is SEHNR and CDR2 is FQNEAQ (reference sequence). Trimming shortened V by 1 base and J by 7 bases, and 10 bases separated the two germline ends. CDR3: CASSLEAGYGELFF. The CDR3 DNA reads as TGTGCCAGCAGCTTAGAAGCCGGATACGGGGAGCTGTTTTTT.

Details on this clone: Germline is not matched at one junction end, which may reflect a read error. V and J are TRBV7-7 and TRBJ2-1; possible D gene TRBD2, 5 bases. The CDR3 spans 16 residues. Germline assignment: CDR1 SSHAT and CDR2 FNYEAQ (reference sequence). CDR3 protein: CASSPRSGFGYNEQFF. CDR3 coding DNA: TGTGCTAGCAGTCCCCGCTCGGGATTCGGCTACAATGAGCAGTTCTTC.